One sample yielded the 2 T cell receptor beta chains listed below, sequenced in a study of blood T cells in healthy people across ages. Primed by a sample-barcoded 5' primer and a J-beta primer mix, a second PCR proceeded for about 7 to 11 cycles. MiXCR, applied by TCRdb to the 5' RACE reads, yields one record per CDR3 protein. The sample records around 580,000 distinct CDR3 sequences, about 45% being singletons. The sequenced sample was blood. All receptors derive from an elderly man in good health.

J is TRBJ2-7 and V is TRBV11-1, with 7 positions matching TRBD1. The end of the DNA fits TRBJ2-5 better, so the J call may be wrong. This CDR3 is built from 14 residues. Germline loops: CDR1 SGHAT, CDR2 FQDESV (reference sequence). CDR3 DNA sequence: TGTGCCAGCAGCAGACAGGGTCCCCAAGAGACCCAGTACTTC. Translation gives CASSRQGPQETQYF.

Only one count was recorded for this clonotype. This rearrangement joins TRBV27 to TRBJ1-5, with D uncertain. Germline V gene sequence: CDR1 MNHEY, CDR2 SMNVEV (reference sequence). V lost 7 bases to trimming and J lost 4 bases, with 17 bases between them. The CDR3 runs to 15 residues. The CDR3 bases are TGTGCCAGCAAGTTCGAGCGAGGCCCTAATCAGCCCCAGCATTTT. Residues: CASKFERGPNQPQHF.